This paragraph reports one T cell receptor beta chain. Its antigen is not known. The data were obtained in a study of CD8 T cells in Susac syndrome. Overall study findings and caveats: Individuals included in the TCR sequencing and HLA analysis were acknowledged by the study to be relatively few in number.

Random hexamers served to reverse transcribe about 0.5 to 1 ug RNA. immunoSEQ multiplex PCR amplified TCR beta CDR3 across 54 Vbeta, 13 Jbeta. Each CDR3 protein gets one entry after TCRdb re-called the immunoSEQ multiplex PCR reads with MiXCR. The sample records hundreds of thousands of distinct CDR3 sequences, about 93% being singletons. Germline CDR1 reads LNHDA; CDR2 reads SQIVND (reference sequence). The V and J ends lost 6 bases and 2 bases, in that order; junction bases with no gene match: 6. The CDR3 has 14 residues. TEMRA cells were FACS-enriched, and CD8+ and CD4+ T cells were isolated negatively.

The origin of this receptor is a human donor with multiple sclerosis. Material for sequencing was CD8+ T cells from PBMCs. The chain recombines TRBV19 with TRBJ1-1, with TRBD1 matching 7 bases. As DNA, the CDR3 is TGTGCCAGTAGACGGGACAGCCTAAACACTGAAGCTTTCTTT. Amino acid sequence: CASRRDSLNTEAFF.